The T cell receptor beta chain under discussion was sequenced for a study of identical twins. This CDR3 spans 13 amino acids. Trimming removed 2 bases at V and 0 bases at J, with 5 bases between. CDR1 and CDR2 (germline): DFQATT, SNEGSKA (reference sequence). The sample holds many counts of this clonotype. No antigen is known for it. In TCRdb, the 5' RACE reads were re-called with MiXCR into one record per CDR3 protein. The sample has hundreds of thousands of distinct CDR3 sequences, 12% seen once. Study results and limitations: Conclusions were based on cross-sectional statistical analysis, without following the same donors. The more abundant beta clonotypes in cord blood had fewer insertions, and memory repertoires did not show this.

A further study also used this sample, focusing on yellow fever vaccine responses in identical twins.

The sample consisted of PBMCs. The genes are TRBV20-1 and TRBJ1-5; no reliable D call. The sequence came from a woman under 30 in good health. CDR3 in DNA: TGCAGTGCTAGATCAGGTAGCAATCAGCCCCAGCATTTT. It specifies CSARSGSNQPQHF.